The next 26 T cell receptor beta chains were all read from a single sample in a study of shared clonotypes between healthy human individuals. Profiled with immunoSEQ multiplex PCR; TCRdb holds only in-frame clones, not every one. Among around 2.3 million clones listed, approximately 95% were seen once. What was sequenced was naive CD4+ T cells sorted from blood. Documented subset: CD45RA+ positively selected. The receptors shown here come from a man aged 18 to 30 in good health.

The CDR3 bases are TGTGCCAGCAGTGCGGCCAGACAGGGCGTAACCGCGTTCGGGGATTCACCCCTCCACTTT. It translates to CASSAARQGVTAFGDSPLHF. The rearrangement uses TRBV6-1 and TRBJ1-6; TRBD1 aligns across 7 bases. This CDR3 has 20 residues. Per germline, CDR1 MNHNS and CDR2 SASEGT. V lost 4 bases, J lost 8 bases, and 23 bases stayed unmatched.

J is TRBJ1-3 and V is TRBV18, with D uncertain. CDR1 and CDR2 (germline): KGHSH, LQKENI. The CDR3 loop spans 13 amino acids. The V gene lost 4 bases and the J gene lost 4 bases, with 8 bases spanning the gap. The CDR3 DNA sequence: TGTGCCAGCTCACTTGGGGTCGGAAACACCATATATTTT. Translation gives CASSLGVGNTIYF.

The V and J genes are TRBV19 and TRBJ2-3, with D unclear. The CDR3 runs to 13 residues. Germline V CDR1 and CDR2: LNHDA, SQIVND (reference sequence). V dropped 5 bases and J dropped 5 bases, with 11 bases sitting between them. As DNA, the CDR3 is TGTGCCAGTAGTCCCCGGTCGGGAGATACGCAGTATTTT. Its protein product is CASSPRSGDTQYF.

This chain links TRBV5-6 with TRBJ1-4; 11 bases are shared with TRBD1. In germline, CDR1 is SGHDT, CDR2 YYEEEE. V was clipped by 4 bases and J by 8 bases; unmatched bases: 4. The CDR3 is 14 amino acids. CDR3 nucleotides: TGTGCCAGCAGCCGGGACAGGGGGGTGGAAAAACTGTTTTTT. Translation gives CASSRDRGVEKLFF.

The J gene is TRBJ2-3, the V gene TRBV13, with D hard to call. The germline V gene has CDR1 PRHDT and CDR2 FYEKMQ (reference sequence). The CDR3 covers 13 residues. V lost 4 bases and J lost 8, with 13 bases in between. For the CDR3, the DNA is TGTGCCAGCAGCTCAACCAAAAGGGTTACGCAGTATTTT. Translated: CASSSTKRVTQYF.

The V call is TRBV5-1, the J call TRBJ1-2; TRBD1 might be the D (5 bases). The CDR3 extends over 14 amino acids. The V end was cut by 4 bases, the J end by 3 bases, with 13 bases between. CDR1 is SGHRS, CDR2 YFSETQ, per germline. The CDR3 region has the DNA TGCGCCAGCAGCAGAGACAGAAGTGACTATGGCTACACCTTC. Its translation: CASSRDRSDYGYTF.

This chain connects TRBV5-1 to TRBJ1-1; D gene uncertain. Trimming stripped 1 base from V and 1 base from J, with 5 bases between. The germline gives CDR1 SGHRS, CDR2 YFSETQ. This CDR3 is built from 13 residues. The CDR3 protein is CASSLFSNTEAFF. The DNA of the CDR3 is TGCGCCAGCAGCTTGTTTTCGAACACTGAAGCTTTCTTT. The entire variable domain, with the rest obtained from reference TRBV5-1 and TRBJ1-1, is as follows: KAGVTQTPRYLIKTRGQQVTLSCSPISGHRSVSWYQQTPGQGLQFLFEYFSETQRNKGNFPGRFSGRQFSNSRSEMNVSTLELGDSALYLCASSLFSNTEAFFGQGTRLTVV.

The CDR3 region has the DNA TGTGCCAGCAGCCAGGACAGTTCCTATAATTCACCCCTCCACTTT. Amino acid sequence: CASSQDSSYNSPLHF. The chain has TRBV5-4 and TRBJ1-6, with a tentative D call TRBD1 (6 bases). The CDR3 spans 15 residues. The V gene's germline CDR1 is SGHNT and CDR2 YYREEE (reference sequence). V dropped 4 bases and J dropped 1 base, with 9 bases sitting between them.

This clone was recorded only once. V is TRBV7-3 and J is TRBJ2-3, with unresolved D. The CDR3 is made up of 13 amino acids. Trimming shortened V by 5 bases and J by 5 bases, and 11 bases separated the two germline ends. Per germline, CDR1 SGHTA and CDR2 FQGTGA. The CDR3 reads CASSQDRVDTQYF. DNA for the CDR3: TGTGCCAGCAGCCAGGACCGCGTAGATACGCAGTATTTT.

The chain couples TRBV27 to TRBJ2-2; 14 bases agree with TRBD2. V was clipped by 5 bases and J by 9 bases; unmatched bases: 5. The germline V gene has CDR1 MNHEY and CDR2 SMNVEV (reference sequence). The CDR3 sequence is 15 residues long. The CDR3 coding sequence is TGTGCCAGCAGTCGCGGACTAGCGGGGGGCCGGGAGCTGTTTTTT. It codes for CASSRGLAGGRELFF.

With respect to this clone: This specimen includes other DNA sequences encoding the same CDR3. V usage is TRBV6-6 and J usage is TRBJ1-2; D is unclear. This CDR3 is built from 13 residues. V was cut by 0 bases and J by 3 bases, with 5 bases left in between. CDR1 and CDR2 from the germline V gene are MNHNY and SVGAGI (reference sequence). The CDR3 DNA sequence: TGTGCCAGCAGTTACTCAAGGGACTATGGCTACACCTTC. It yields the protein CASSYSRDYGYTF.

This chain connects TRBV11-2 to TRBJ2-2; no reliable D call. CDR1 SGHAT and CDR2 FQNNGV come from the germline V gene. This CDR3 is built from 15 residues. Trimming left V 1 base short and J 4 bases short, with 10 bases between. CDR3 bases: TGTGCCAGCAGCTTAGCTCCGGTCCCCACCGGGGAGCTGTTTTTT. Residues: CASSLAPVPTGELFF.

This chain uses TRBV19 with TRBJ1-6, with 7 bases fitting TRBD1. This CDR3 spans 13 amino acids. V trimming: 5 bases; J trimming: 7 bases; junction bases outside the gene matches: 2. Per the germline V gene, CDR1 is LNHDA and CDR2 is SQIVND (reference sequence). The CDR3 DNA follows: TGTGCCAGTAGTGGACAGGAAAATTCACCCCTCCACTTT. This translates into CASSGQENSPLHF.

The chain is built from TRBV18 and TRBJ1-6, with 10 bases fitting TRBD1. V dropped 1 base and J dropped 4; count of bases not matched to a gene: 4. Germline lookup yields CDR1 KGHSH and CDR2 LQKENI. CDR3 length: 17 residues. The chain's CDR3 is CASSPRGTGVYNSPLHF. CDR3 DNA: TGTGCCAGCTCACCACGAGGGACAGGGGTTTATAATTCACCCCTCCACTTT.

The chain has TRBV19 and TRBJ2-3; D is possibly TRBD1 (5 bases). This CDR3 region has 17 residues. The V and J ends lost 5 bases and 3 bases respectively, with 21 bases between them. The germline CDR1 and CDR2 sequences are LNHDA and SQIVND (reference sequence). The DNA for the CDR3 is TGTGCCAGTAGTGCCCGGCCCTGGGGCCCCGAGACAGATACGCAGTATTTT. It is translated as CASSARPWGPETDTQYF.

V is TRBV7-2 and J is TRBJ2-7; D is undetermined. The CDR3 contains 13 residues. V lost 5 bases and J 3 bases, leaving 11 bases between the germline ends. Germline CDR1 and CDR2: SGHTA and FQGNSA. The CDR3 reads CASSLAARYEQYF. DNA of the CDR3: TGTGCCAGCAGCCTTGCTGCCCGCTACGAGCAGTACTTC. Based on the CDR3 plus reference TRBV7-2 and TRBJ2-7, the full variable domain is GAGVSQSPSNKVTEKGKDVELRCDPISGHTALYWYRQSLGQGLEFLIYFQGNSAPDKSGLPSDRFSAERTGGSVSTLTIQRTQQEDSAVYLCASSLAARYEQYFGPGTRLTVT.

The chain uses TRBV5-5 and TRBJ2-7; 7 bases are shared with TRBD2. From germline, CDR1 is SGHKS and CDR2 YYEKEE (reference sequence). There are 13 residues in the CDR3. V shed 4 bases and J 5 bases; nucleotides not matched to a gene: 6. The CDR3 loop is CASSPGREHEQYF. In nucleotides, the CDR3 is TGTGCCAGCAGCCCTGGGAGGGAGCACGAGCAGTACTTC.

The genes are TRBV9 and TRBJ2-1, with 8 nucleotides matching TRBD2. The J segment lost 7 bases and the V segment lost 3 bases, leaving 9 bases of the junction unmatched. This CDR3 is 15 amino acids long. Germline loops: CDR1 SGDLS, CDR2 YYNGEE. This CDR3 is CASSAPGTRANEQFF. The CDR3 nucleotides read TGTGCCAGCAGCGCGCCCGGGACTAGAGCGAATGAGCAGTTCTTC.

V is TRBV18 and J is TRBJ2-7; D remains unclear. This CDR3 has 14 residues. The V end was cut by 1 base, the J end by 4 bases, with 11 bases between. In germline, CDR1 is KGHSH, CDR2 LQKENI. The CDR3 DNA sequence: TGTGCCAGCTCACCACGTGACACTGGGTACGAGCAGTACTTC. Amino acids: CASSPRDTGYEQYF.

The rearrangement links TRBV28 to TRBJ2-6, with TRBD1 matching 7 bases. The CDR3 loop spans 18 amino acids. Germline V lookup: CDR1 MDHEN, CDR2 SYDVKM. V lost 6 bases and J lost 0; bases outside the gene matches: 11. DNA for the CDR3: TGTGCCAGCAGACGGAGACAGGGACCCAACTCTGGGGCCAACGTCCTGACTTTC. This encodes CASRRRQGPNSGANVLTF.

The chain carries TRBV2 and TRBJ1-2, with 8 bases that match TRBD1. CDR1 and CDR2 (germline): SNHLY, FYNNEI. V was clipped by 7 bases and J by 7 bases; unmatched bases: 8. This CDR3 comprises 13 residues. CDR3 DNA sequence: TGTGCCAGCACCCGGACAGGGAAAGTTGGCTACACCTTC. As protein: CASTRTGKVGYTF.

The V gene is TRBV4-3, the J gene TRBJ2-3; 7 positions agree with TRBD1. CDR1 and CDR2 from the germline V gene are LGHNA and YSLEER. V lost 3 bases to trimming and J lost 4 bases; unmatched junction nucleotides: 16. This CDR3 spans 18 amino acids. The CDR3 spells CASSQDLRQGNRADTQYF. CDR3 DNA: TGCGCCAGCAGCCAGGACCTCCGACAGGGAAATAGGGCAGATACGCAGTATTTT.

V gene TRBV9 combines with J gene TRBJ1-1; no definite D call. CDR3 size: 13 residues. Germline V CDR1 and CDR2: SGDLS, YYNGEE. With 3 bases removed from V and 2 bases from J, the gap between germline ends came to 8 bases. The CDR3 nucleotides are TGTGCCAGCAGCGCCACATCTAACACTGAAGCTTTCTTT. Protein sequence: CASSATSNTEAFF.

The sample holds one count of this clone. This chain connects TRBV2 to TRBJ1-4; the D gene is possibly TRBD1 (6 bases). Trimming removed 1 base from V and 7 bases from J, with 13 bases in between. This CDR3 comprises 15 residues. Germline CDR1 reads SNHLY; CDR2 reads FYNNEI. The CDR3 protein is CASSEGGASREKLFF. In nucleotides, the CDR3 is TGTGCCAGCAGTGAAGGGGGGGCTTCTCGTGAAAAACTGTTTTTT.

The chain combines TRBV29-1 with TRBJ2-5; D is perhaps TRBD2 (5 bases). Deletions cut 4 bases from V and 5 bases from J, with 11 bases between. The length of the CDR3 is 12 residues. Germline values: CDR1 SQVTM, CDR2 ANQGSEA. DNA of the CDR3: TGCAGCGTTGGTCCAACGGGGGAGACCCAGTACTTC. This gives the protein CSVGPTGETQYF.

J is TRBJ1-4 and V is TRBV10-3; 11 bases fit TRBD1. Germline CDR1 and CDR2: ENHRY and SYGVKD. This CDR3 is 15 amino acids long. The trim removed 6 bases at V and 8 bases at J, leaving 8 bases unmatched. The CDR3 nucleotides read TGTGCCATCAGCCCCGGGACAGGGGGAGGGGAAAAACTGTTTTTT. Encoded protein: CAISPGTGGGEKLFF.